The clone carrying this T cell receptor (beta chain) was seen repeatedly, ten times or more. No antigen is known for it. The sample comes from a study of T cell repertoires in cytomegalovirus infection. Study information: A matching HLA type, together with CMV infection, was signaled by public TCR beta signatures.

General study points: Of the TCR beta families, the public ones yielded a cumulative frequency that identified carriers of CMV plus the relevant HLA. CMV-specific TCR beta clonotypes restricted by HLA-C were the ones dominating the ex vivo response.

TCRdb reprocessed the reads via MiXCR and lists one record per CDR3 protein. The table has hundreds of thousands of distinct CDR3 sequences, approximately 30% seen once. The J segment lost 3 bases and the V segment lost 5 bases, leaving 8 bases of the junction unmatched. CDR3 size: 15 residues. Germline assignment: CDR1 SEHNR and CDR2 FQNEAQ (reference sequence). This sequence was found in a human donor in good health (CMV status not recorded). Some clones in this sample may be carry-over from other donors' samples. This chain joins TRBV7-9 and TRBJ1-1, with 8 positions matching TRBD1. The material was cultured CD8+ T cells from PBMCs, obtained from culture after CMV antigen stimulation. CDR3 DNA: TGTGCCAGCAGCAGGGACAGGCGAGGGGACACTGAAGCTTTCTTT. Translation: CASSRDRRGDTEAFF.